The sequence of this TCR beta chain was determined in a study of CD8+ T cells in alopecia areata. General study points: Sharing of TCRs across patients appeared less clear than in mice, possibly for HLA-related reasons.

TCR sequencing used cDNA made by reverse transcription of extracted RNA. Libraries were prepared by immunoSEQ multiplex PCR; TCRdb keeps only in-frame clonotypes and omits some of them. The sample includes about 140,000 clones, roughly half of them seen just once. Trimming took off 4 bases at V and 0 bases at J, with 7 bases between the two ends. The CDR3 has 14 residues. Germline CDR1 and CDR2: SGHRS and YFSETQ. A note on this clone: The antigen remains undetermined.

The TCR was taken from a human donor with alopecia areata. Sequenced material: CD4+ T cells sorted from blood, taken at week 0. The chain uses TRBV5-1 and TRBJ2-2; D is ambiguous. The CDR3 sequence: CASSPTTNTGELFF. In nucleotides, the CDR3 is TGCGCCAGCAGCCCAACAACGAACACCGGGGAGCTGTTTTTT.